This entry lists 4 T cell receptor beta chains sequenced from one sample in a study of T cell repertoires in cytomegalovirus infection. Using its own MiXCR run on the reads, TCRdb lists one record per CDR3 protein. The repertoire holds 350,000 to 550,000 distinct CDR3 sequences, roughly 31% seen once, with approximately 15% in the top ten. Sequenced input: PBMCs. The receptors derive from a human donor in good health (CMV status not recorded). Some clones in this sample may be carry-over from other donors' samples.

This clonotype was seen at least ten times. This chain links TRBV7-9 with TRBJ2-2, with D possibly matching TRBD2 (5 bases). V was trimmed by 2 bases and J by 1 base, leaving 8 bases between them. CDR1 is SEHNR and CDR2 is FQNEAQ in the germline V gene (reference sequence). The CDR3 is made up of 15 amino acids. CDR3 DNA: TGTGCCAGCAGCTTATTGAGCGGGAACACCGGGGAGCTGTTTTTT. Its protein is CASSLLSGNTGELFF. The full variable domain, completed using reference TRBV7-9 and TRBJ2-2, is DTGVSQNPRHKITKRGQNVTFRCDPISEHNRLYWYRQTLGQGPEFLTYFQNEAQLEKSRLLSDRFSAERPKGSFSTLEIQRTEQGDSAMYLCASSLLSGNTGELFFGEGSRLTVL.

The table lists this clonotype with a few counts. This chain connects TRBV7-8 to TRBJ2-2, with D tentatively TRBD2 (5 bases). V lost 4 bases and J lost 6, with 9 bases in between. The CDR3 contains 13 residues. Germline CDR1 is SGHVS and CDR2 is FQNEAQ. CDR3 residues: CASSYSVPGELFF. CDR3 sequence (DNA): TGTGCCAGCAGCTATAGCGTCCCCGGGGAGCTGTTTTTT. The full variable domain, in which reference TRBV7-8 and TRBJ2-2 provide the parts outside the CDR3, is GAGVSQSPRYKVAKRGQDVALRCDPISGHVSLFWYQQALGQGPEFLTYFQNEAQLDKSGLPSDRFFAERPEGSVSTLKIQRTQQEDSAVYLCASSYSVPGELFFGEGSRLTVL.

The chain has TRBV20-1 and TRBJ1-1; D call uncertain. This CDR3 spans 15 amino acids. V was clipped by 3 bases and J by 1 base, with 15 bases between them. From germline, CDR1 is DFQATT and CDR2 SNEGSKA (reference sequence). CDR3 sequence: CSASDSRPQNTEAFF. In DNA form, the CDR3 reads TGCAGTGCTAGCGATTCTCGGCCGCAGAACACTGAAGCTTTCTTT.

This clonotype was observed many times. This chain uses TRBV7-6 with TRBJ2-5; either TRBD1 or TRBD2 may fit D (5 bases each). The CDR3 sequence is 12 residues long. CDR1 SGHVS and CDR2 FNYEAQ come from the germline V gene. V lost 5 bases and J lost 5, with 9 bases in between. The CDR3 protein is CASSPEGETQYF. CDR3 nucleotide sequence: TGTGCCAGCAGCCCAGAGGGGGAGACCCAGTACTTC.